A selection of T cell receptor beta chains follows, all from one sample in a study of T-cell memory formation after mild COVID-19. Each CDR3 protein is one row after TCRdb ran MiXCR on the 5' RACE reads. The repertoire holds about 320,000 distinct CDR3 sequences, roughly an eighth seen once, with roughly a fifth in the top ten. The sample was PBMCs or a T cell subset sorted from them (not recorded which). The receptors were gathered from a man between 18 and 29 years old who had mild COVID-19 (a few samples of this study predate the infection). Cell type and time point are not known. CDR3s include the opening cysteine and the closing phenylalanine or tryptophan. D genes are given only for firm matches. Where a row states a size, it is once, few, many or the class of an expanded clone; other rows omit it.

>-|TRBJ2-2|few|TRBV18
CASSPPGTPTGELFF
TGTGCCAGCTCACCACCCGGGACCCCCACCGGGGAGCTGTTTTTT
>-|TRBJ1-1|-|TRBV13
CASSYRTVNTEAFF
TGTGCCAGCAGCTATCGGACGGTGAACACTGAAGCTTTCTTT
>-|TRBJ2-7|few|TRBV20-1
CSASGGASYEQYF
TGCAGTGCTAGTGGGGGGGCGTCCTACGAGCAGTACTTC
>-|TRBJ1-6|few|TRBV25-1
CASSDQRGGGWTPLHF
TGTGCCAGCAGTGATCAAAGAGGAGGGGGTTGGACACCCCTCCACTTT
>-|TRBJ2-5|-|TRBV9
CASSGEWGTQYF
TGTGCCAGCAGCGGTGAGTGGGGGACCCAGTACTTC
>-|TRBJ1-4|few|TRBV29-1
CSVEWGGGHREKLFF
TGCAGCGTTGAATGGGGTGGGGGGCATCGAGAAAAACTGTTTTTT
>-|TRBJ1-1|-|TRBV18
CASLQRASGGDAEAFF
TGTGCCAGCTTACAAAGGGCCTCTGGAGGGGACGCTGAAGCTTTCTTT
>TRBD2|TRBJ2-5|-|TRBV29-1
CSHSRGGLETQYF
TGCAGCCACTCCCGGGGGGGTCTGGAGACCCAGTACTTC
>TRBD1|TRBJ2-2|-|TRBV5-1
CASSPRQGFDTGELFF
TGCGCCAGCAGCCCTAGACAGGGCTTTGACACCGGGGAGCTGTTTTTT
>-|TRBJ1-6|-|TRBV18
CASSPQILETSPLHF
TGTGCCAGCTCACCACAGATCCTAGAGACTTCACCCCTCCACTTT
>-|TRBJ2-2|-|TRBV4-2
CASSQVRGSNTGELFF
TGTGCCAGCAGCCAAGTGCGGGGTTCGAACACCGGGGAGCTGTTTTTT
>TRBD2|TRBJ2-3|few|TRBV6-2/TRBV6-3
CASRPPGGLDTQYF
TGTGCCAGCAGGCCCCCGGGGGGGCTTGATACGCAGTATTTT
>TRBD1|TRBJ2-2|many|TRBV4-3
CASSQAVTGYTGELFF
TGCGCCAGCAGCCAAGCCGTGACAGGGTACACCGGGGAGCTGTTTTTT
>-|TRBJ2-3|few|TRBV21-1
CASMGQITDTQYF
TGTGCCAGCATGGGGCAGATCACAGATACGCAGTATTTT
>-|TRBJ2-5|few|TRBV5-1
CASSLEPQGGQETQYF
TGCGCCAGCAGCTTGGAGCCCCAGGGCGGGCAAGAGACCCAGTACTTC
>TRBD1|TRBJ1-5|-|TRBV5-1
CASSLEQGQQPQHF
TGCGCCAGCAGCTTGGAACAGGGGCAACAGCCCCAGCATTTT
>TRBD1|TRBJ2-7|-|TRBV5-1
CASSSYRGTGEQYF
TGCGCCAGCAGCTCCTACAGGGGTACGGGGGAGCAGTACTTC